Presented here are 9 T cell receptor beta chains from one specimen sequenced in a study of T cells in Graves' hyperthyroidism and ophthalmopathy. It was RNA transcripts that yielded the amplified TCR beta CDR3 regions. When the TCR CDR3 underwent first-round RT-PCR, the HTBI primer set was used. TCRdb called the multiplex PCR reads again in MiXCR, with one record for every CDR3 protein. The repertoire holds 500,000 to 700,000 distinct CDR3 sequences, with over 15% as singletons. Sequencing was done on a sample of blood. These receptors all come from a woman between 18 and 29 years old with Graves' hyperthyroidism.

The chain has TRBV28 and TRBJ2-3; TRBD2 agrees at 13 bases. The CDR3 has 15 amino acids. Germline values: CDR1 MDHEN, CDR2 SYDVKM. V shed 9 bases and J 4 bases; nucleotides not matched to a gene: 7. The CDR3 nucleotides read TGTGCCAGTCGGACTAGCGGGAGATTTGCAGATACGCAGTATTTT. Amino acid sequence: CASRTSGRFADTQYF. Based on the CDR3 plus reference TRBV28 and TRBJ2-3, the full variable domain is DVKVTQSSRYLVKRTGEKVFLECVQDMDHENMFWYRQDPGLGLRLIYFSYDVKMKEKGDIPEGYSVSREKKERFSLILESASTNQTSMYLCASRTSGRFADTQYFGPGTRLTVL.

This clonotype was observed at least ten times. The rearrangement uses TRBV30 and TRBJ1-5; 7 nucleotides agree with TRBD1. Per the germline V gene, CDR1 is GTSNPN and CDR2 is SVGIG (reference sequence). V lost 4 bases and J lost 7; bases outside the gene matches: 7. The CDR3 is made up of 13 amino acids. DNA of the CDR3: TGTGCCTGGAACGAAGGGGGCCACCAGCCCCAGCATTTT. As protein: CAWNEGGHQPQHF.

This clonotype was observed many times. V is TRBV6-1 and J is TRBJ2-7; TRBD2 matches 14 bases. V was pared by 10 bases and J by 3 bases, with 5 bases of the junction left unmatched. The CDR3 runs 14 residues. CDR1 is MNHNS and CDR2 is SASEGT in the germline V gene. This CDR3 reads CATGTSGSVYEQYF. The DNA for the CDR3 is TGTGCCACCGGGACTAGCGGGAGCGTCTACGAGCAGTACTTC.

The rearrangement links TRBV29-1 to TRBJ1-1; D is ambiguous. Germline V CDR1 and CDR2: SQVTM, ANQGSEA. Trimming left V 3 bases short and J 7 bases short, with 12 bases between. The CDR3 loop spans 12 amino acids. Here the CDR3 reads CSVDLPNGEAFF. The CDR3 DNA sequence: TGCAGCGTTGACCTCCCCAACGGTGAAGCTTTCTTT.

This clonotype appeared many times. V gene TRBV13 combines with J gene TRBJ2-5, with TRBD2 matching 14 bases. Germline loops: CDR1 PRHDT, CDR2 FYEKMQ (reference sequence). Losses at the gene ends were 4 bases for V and 6 bases for J; bases not matched to a gene: 10. The CDR3 spans 17 residues. CDR3 protein: CASSSDTGLAGEKTQYF. In DNA form, the CDR3 reads TGTGCCAGCAGCTCCGATACGGGACTAGCGGGAGAAAAGACCCAGTACTTC.

The chain joins TRBV7-2 to TRBJ2-1; D call uncertain. Looked up from germline, CDR1 is SGHTA and CDR2 is FQGNSA. Trimming stripped 5 bases from V and 0 bases from J, with 11 bases between. The CDR3 extends over 15 amino acids. CDR3 region: CASSPRPSSYNEQFF. The CDR3 region has the DNA TGTGCCAGCAGCCCCAGACCGAGCTCCTACAATGAGCAGTTCTTC. Together with reference TRBV7-2 and TRBJ2-1, the CDR3 gives the full variable domain: GAGVSQSPSNKVTEKGKDVELRCDPISGHTALYWYRQSLGQGLEFLIYFQGNSAPDKSGLPSDRFSAERTGGSVSTLTIQRTQQEDSAVYLCASSPRPSSYNEQFFGPGTRLTVL.

This clonotype was counted ten times or more. The chain has TRBV15 and TRBJ1-4; D is unclear. Deletions cut 2 bases from V and 3 bases from J, with 13 bases between. There are 16 residues in the CDR3. The germline CDR1 and CDR2 sequences are LNHNV and YYDKDF (reference sequence). As DNA, the CDR3 is TGTGCCACCAGCAGATTAGGGAGGGCCGCTAATGAAAAACTGTTTTTT. Protein product: CATSRLGRAANEKLFF.

The gene calls are TRBV19 and TRBJ2-2; the match to TRBD1 covers 7 bases. The CDR3 length is 18 residues. Trimming removed 1 base from V and 5 bases from J; junction bases left unmatched: 13. CDR1 is LNHDA and CDR2 is SQIVND in the germline V gene (reference sequence). This CDR3 is CASSIGSWQGERTGELFF. As DNA, the CDR3 is TGTGCCAGTAGTATAGGTTCTTGGCAGGGGGAAAGAACCGGGGAGCTGTTTTTT. The whole variable domain, remainder taken from reference TRBV19 and TRBJ2-2, is DGGITQSPKYLFRKEGQNVTLSCEQNLNHDAMYWYRQDPGQGLRLIYYSQIVNDFQKGDIAEGYSVSREKKESFPLTVTSAQKNPTAFYLCASSIGSWQGERTGELFFGEGSRLTVL.

The sample holds many counts of this clonotype. The chain's CDR3 is CASSPNPYQPQHF. The DNA for the CDR3 is TGTGCCAGCTCACCAAACCCCTATCAGCCCCAGCATTTT. J is TRBJ1-5 and V is TRBV18; no definite D call. Germline lookup yields CDR1 KGHSH and CDR2 LQKENI. The CDR3 spans 13 residues. Trimming removed 2 bases at V and 5 bases at J, with 7 bases between.